This T cell receptor (beta chain) was documented in a study of blood T cells in healthy people across ages. In the study overall: When template switching was applied, about one barcoded beta molecule was captured per two T cells. Study observations and caveats: Long-lived donors exceeded aged donors in naive CD4+ cells and diversity.

Peripheral blood samples of roughly 9.8 milliliters were drawn from each donor. Trimming removed 6 bases at V and 2 bases at J, with 17 bases between. Germline-derived CDR1 and CDR2 are MNHEY and SVGEGT. CDR3 length equals 15 residues. Primed by a sample-barcoded 5' primer and a J-beta primer mix, a second PCR proceeded for about 7 to 12 cycles. A single record per CDR3 protein comes from TCRdb applying MiXCR to the 5' RACE reads. Here the sample spans roughly 1.7 million distinct CDR3 sequences, about 35% being singletons. Turning to this clonotype: Its antigen is undetermined.

The chain joins TRBV6-2 or TRBV6-3 to TRBJ2-7; D may be TRBD1 or TRBD2 (5 bases each). The receptor comes from a woman aged 25 to 45 in good health. The sequenced sample was blood. DNA of the CDR3: TGTGCCAGCAGCAGAGCAGGGACCCTTCCCTACGAGCAGTACTTC. Its translation is CASSRAGTLPYEQYF.